A single TCR beta chain is shown here with its context. Antigen: not known. Produced via immunoSEQ multiplex PCR; TCRdb's table is partial and in-frame only. The sample holds over 60,000 clones, 85% to 90% seen once. This sample is drawn from a study of OX40 agonist ivuxolimab in advanced cancers. Whole-study context: Partial responses were achieved by three patients: one hepatocellular carcinoma, two cutaneous melanoma.

V was pared by 5 bases and J by 7 bases, with 7 bases of the junction left unmatched. CDR1 is LNHDA and CDR2 is SQIVND in the germline V gene (reference sequence). The CDR3 has 14 amino acids. Regarding the study as a whole: By week 6 at 0.1 to 3.0 mg/kg, blood CD4+ and CD8+ T cells had expanded clonally. CD4+ T cells averaged fewer expanded clones than CD8+ T cells.

The sample in question was CD4+ or CD8+ T cells sorted from blood, obtained in a trial of the OX40 agonist ivuxolimab. The clonotype originates from an adult with an advanced solid tumor such as melanoma, head and neck, liver or kidney cancer. The chain combines TRBV19 with TRBJ1-2; 10 positions agree with TRBD1. For the CDR3, the DNA is TGTGCCAGTAGTCAGACAGGGGGCGTATCTGGCTACACCTTC. It is translated as CASSQTGGVSGYTF.